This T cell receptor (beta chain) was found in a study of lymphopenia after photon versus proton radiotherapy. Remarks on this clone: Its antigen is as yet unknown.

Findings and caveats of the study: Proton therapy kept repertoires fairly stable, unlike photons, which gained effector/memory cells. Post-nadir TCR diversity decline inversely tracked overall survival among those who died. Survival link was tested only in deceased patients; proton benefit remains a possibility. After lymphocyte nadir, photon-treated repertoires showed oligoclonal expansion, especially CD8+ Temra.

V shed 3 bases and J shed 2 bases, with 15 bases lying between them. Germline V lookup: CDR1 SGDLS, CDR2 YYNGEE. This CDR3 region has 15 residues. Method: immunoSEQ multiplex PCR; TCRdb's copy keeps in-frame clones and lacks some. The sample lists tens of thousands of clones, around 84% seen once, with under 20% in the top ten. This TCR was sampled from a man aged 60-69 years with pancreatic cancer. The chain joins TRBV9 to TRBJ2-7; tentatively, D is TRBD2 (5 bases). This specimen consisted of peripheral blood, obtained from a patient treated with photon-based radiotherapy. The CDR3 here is CASSASGGQTYEQYF. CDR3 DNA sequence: TGTGCCAGCAGCGCCTCCGGAGGTCAGACCTACGAGCAGTACTTC.